The 30 T cell receptor beta chains reported below all come from one sample, sequenced in a study of T cell clonality in common variable immunodeficiency. The assay was immunoSEQ multiplex PCR, and TCRdb's table has in-frame clones only and misses some. The specimen gives 75,000 to 85,000 clones without singletons; the ten biggest hold 0.65% to 0.8%. Specimen: peripheral blood mononuclear cells. Receptor source: a person between 18 and 75 years old in good health.

In this sample, this clone turned up many times. The DNA ends 3 residues before the CDR3 does, and the rest of the CDR3 is filled in from the germline J gene. This rearrangement joins TRBV20-1 to TRBJ2-3; tentatively, D is TRBD1 (6 bases). Germline assignment: CDR1 DFQATT and CDR2 SNEGSKA (reference sequence). V was clipped by 6 bases and J by 6 bases, with 16 bases between them. The CDR3 length is 13 residues. CDR3 bases read: TGCAGTGCCGACGGACAGTTCGTCGATACG. This sequence encodes CSADGQFVDT. The entire CDR3 protein is CSADGQFVDTQYF.

This clone was counted ten times or more. The CDR3 end lies 3 residues beyond the end of the read and is filled in from the germline J gene. V is TRBV28 and J is TRBJ2-7, with a weak D call TRBD1 (5 bases). The CDR3 length is 14 residues. V was clipped by 5 bases and J by 0 bases, with 11 bases between them. Germline assignment: CDR1 MDHEN and CDR2 SYDVKM. Partial CDR3 DNA: TGTGCCAGCAGTACCAGGGTGCGCTCCTACGAG. Residues: CASSTRVRSYE. The full-length CDR3 reads as CASSTRVRSYEQYF. The variable domain in full, with the rest retrieved from reference TRBV28 and TRBJ2-7, is DVKVTQSSRYLVKRTGEKVFLECVQDMDHENMFWYRQDPGLGLRLIYFSYDVKMKEKGDIPEGYSVSREKKERFSLILESASTNQTSMYLCASSTRVRSYEQYFGPGTRLTVT.

This clone came up many times. The read terminates 3 residues ahead of where the CDR3 ends, so the germline J gene completes it. The chain joins TRBV7-9 to TRBJ1-2; D may be TRBD1 (6 bases). The length of the CDR3 is 15 residues. V was cut by 0 bases and J by 2 bases, with 10 bases left in between. The germline V gene encodes CDR1 SEHNR and CDR2 FQNEAQ (reference sequence). The CDR3 reads CASSLAPTGNYGYTF. The sequenced CDR3 bases are TGTGCCAGCAGCTTAGCGCCCACAGGGAACTATGGC.

The sample holds many counts of this clone. One end of the junction does not line up with germline, which may come from a read error. The sequenced CDR3 bases are TGTGCCAGCATCGATGTCTTGACTAGCTCCAACGAG. Protein: CASIDVLTSSNE. Given in full, the CDR3 is CASIDVLTSSNEQYF. The chain uses TRBV6-2 or TRBV6-3 and TRBJ2-7; 7 bases fit TRBD2. The read stops 3 residues short of the end of the CDR3; the missing end is completed from the germline J gene. The CDR3 has 15 amino acids. CDR1 MNHEY and CDR2 SVGEGT come from the germline V gene.

The table lists this clone with many counts. Read sequence stops 3 residues before the CDR3 end, and the germline J gene provides the missing end. The V gene is TRBV7-1, the J gene TRBJ2-7; 13 nucleotides agree with TRBD2. TRBV7-1 is an open reading frame whose function is uncertain. The length of the CDR3 is 21 residues. J gave up 0 bases and V 2 bases, and 16 bases lay outside the gene matches. The CDR3 region is CASSSFTYRGTSGNLSYEQYF. The covered CDR3 bases are TGTGCCAGCAGCTCATTTACGTACAGGGGGACTAGCGGGAACCTCTCCTACGAG.

This clone appeared many times. Read coverage stops 3 residues before the CDR3 terminus; the germline J gene supplies the remainder. The V and J genes are TRBV30 and TRBJ2-7; D perhaps matches TRBD1 (5 bases). The CDR3 has 13 amino acids. V lost 0 bases and J lost 2, with 8 bases in between. Germline V CDR1 and CDR2: GTSNPN, SVGIG (reference sequence). CDR3 DNA (partial): TGTGCCTGGAGTGTGGGGCAGACCTACGAG. The encoded protein is CAWSVGQTYE. The full CDR3 sequence reads CAWSVGQTYEQYF.

This clone has ten or more counts. The sequenced CDR3 bases are TGCAGTGCTAGAGATGCCCGCGGGAGCTCCTACGAG. This gives the protein CSARDARGSSYE. In full, the CDR3 reads CSARDARGSSYEQYF. This chain connects TRBV20-1 to TRBJ2-7; 7 bases are shared with TRBD2. Read sequence stops 3 residues before the CDR3 end, and the germline J gene provides the missing end. J gave up 0 bases and V 0 bases, and 5 bases lay outside the gene matches. This CDR3 is built from 15 residues. Germline lookup yields CDR1 DFQATT and CDR2 SNEGSKA (reference sequence).

The table lists this clone with many counts. CDR3 loop: CASSLGSGRVGYTF. CDR3 DNA, as far as it was read: TGTGCCAGCAGCTTAGGATCAGGGCGTGTCGGC. The chain has TRBV7-8 and TRBJ1-2, with D possibly TRBD1 on 5 matching bases. The DNA ends 3 residues before the CDR3 does, and the rest of the CDR3 is filled in from the germline J gene. This CDR3 is built from 14 residues. Germline loops: CDR1 SGHVS, CDR2 FQNEAQ.

At least ten counts were recorded for this clone. The read terminates 3 residues ahead of where the CDR3 ends, so the germline J gene completes it. The gene calls are TRBV7-2 and TRBJ1-2; D ambiguous. Germline CDR1 is SGHTA and CDR2 is FQGNSA. The CDR3 has 14 amino acids. The V end lost 3 bases, the J end lost 2 bases, and 10 bases lay between the germline ends. The CDR3 reads CASSFATQNYGYTF. The covered CDR3 bases are TGTGCCAGCAGCTTCGCCACACAGAACTATGGC.

This clone was seen ten or more times. The sequence runs out 3 residues before the end of the CDR3; the remainder is reconstructed from the germline J gene. The chain employs TRBV7-9 and TRBJ1-2; the D is unclear. Germline CDR1 reads SEHNR; CDR2 reads FQNEAQ (reference sequence). This CDR3 contains 12 residues. V was trimmed by 5 bases and J by 5 bases, leaving 9 bases between them. The part of the CDR3 DNA that was read is TGTGCCAGCAGCCCTCTTTCTTATGGC. Its translation is CASSPLSYG. The whole CDR3 sequence is CASSPLSYGYTF.

Ten or more counts support this clone. The read falls 3 residues short of the CDR3 end, and the missing part is taken from the germline J gene. The rearrangement joins TRBV20-1 to TRBJ2-7; 9 bases are shared with TRBD2. CDR3 length: 15 amino acids. Losses at the gene ends were 3 bases for V and 2 bases for J; bases not matched to a gene: 8. Germline loops: CDR1 DFQATT, CDR2 SNEGSKA (reference sequence). Here the CDR3 reads CSARLRTSATYEQYF. The CDR3 bases that were read are TGCAGTGCTAGGCTCAGGACTAGCGCCACCTACGAG.

This clone was found many times. The sequence runs out 3 residues before the end of the CDR3; the remainder is reconstructed from the germline J gene. The chain carries TRBV6-2 or TRBV6-3 and TRBJ1-1; D remains unclear. Germline CDR1 MNHEY, CDR2 SVGEGT. V lost 2 bases and J lost 6, with 7 bases in between. This CDR3 spans 12 amino acids. The covered CDR3 bases are TGTGCCAGCAGTTACCCCCAGGCTGAA. It yields the protein CASSYPQAE. The whole CDR3 region reads CASSYPQAEAFF.

This clone was detected ten times or more. The observed sequence ends 3 residues before the CDR3 terminus, with the missing tail filled in from the germline J gene. V is TRBV2 and J is TRBJ1-1; TRBD1 matches at 7 bases. Trimming at V came to 4 bases and at J to 5 bases, leaving 7 bases not matched to a gene. The CDR3 loop spans 14 amino acids. From germline, CDR1 is SNHLY and CDR2 FYNNEI. The covered CDR3 bases are TGTGCCAGCAGTGCTCGAAGGGGACAGACTGAA. Translation gives CASSARRGQTE. The complete CDR3 sequence is CASSARRGQTEAFF.

This clone was observed many times. CDR3 bases read: TGTGCCAGCAGCCCGACTCGGGCGATAGCGGGACTTTCTATTCTGCCAGATACG. This encodes CASSPTRAIAGLSILPDT. The whole CDR3 sequence is CASSPTRAIAGLSILPDTQYF. The rearrangement uses TRBV4-2 and TRBJ2-3, with TRBD2 matching over 8 bases. Sequencing ends 3 residues short of the CDR3 end; the germline J gene provides the rest. V shed 4 bases and J 4 bases; nucleotides not matched to a gene: 25. Germline V gene lookup returns CDR1 LGHNA and CDR2 YNFKEQ. CDR3 length: 21 residues.

This clone was recorded many times. Read coverage stops 3 residues before the CDR3 terminus; the germline J gene supplies the remainder. The V call is TRBV19, the J call TRBJ1-2; TRBD1 matches 11 bases. Germline V gives CDR1 LNHDA, CDR2 SQIVND (reference sequence). J was trimmed by 4 bases and V by 10 bases; bases with no gene match: 11. The CDR3 loop spans 15 amino acids. CDR3 bases read: TGTGCCACGTCTAAGCCGGGACAGGGGGGCTATGGC. Protein sequence: CATSKPGQGGYG. The full CDR3 protein reads CATSKPGQGGYGYTF.

This clone was recorded at least ten times. The CDR3 is cut off 3 residues early in the read; its end comes from the germline J gene. The rearrangement joins TRBV20-1 to TRBJ2-1; TRBD2 matches 10 bases. The ends lost 2 bases at V and 7 bases at J; junction bases unmatched: 8. The CDR3 has 15 residues. Germline CDR1 reads DFQATT; CDR2 reads SNEGSKA (reference sequence). The sequenced CDR3 bases are TGCAGTGCTAGAACCGCTAGCGGGAGTTTTAATGAG. The encoded protein is CSARTASGSFNE. The full CDR3 is CSARTASGSFNEQFF.

This clone has at least ten counts. The read falls 3 residues short of the CDR3 end, and the missing part is taken from the germline J gene. The rearrangement links TRBV28 to TRBJ2-1; no reliable D call. This CDR3 has 14 amino acids. Trimming removed 8 bases from V and 0 bases from J, with 11 bases in between. The germline CDR1 and CDR2 sequences are MDHEN and SYDVKM. The CDR3 DNA, read in part, is TGTGCCAGCCTTGCGGAGTCCTCCTACAATGAG. It is translated as CASLAESSYNE. The entire CDR3 is CASLAESSYNEQFF.

This clone was recorded many times. The CDR3 end is not reached by the read, which stops 3 residues before it; the germline J gene fills it in. The chain is built from TRBV11-2 and TRBJ2-7; possibly TRBD2 for D (6 bases). The germline V gene encodes CDR1 SGHAT and CDR2 FQNNGV. V was cut by 7 bases and J by 2 bases, with 15 bases left in between. CDR3 length equals 14 residues. The CDR3 sequence: CASTGGALTYEQYF. The DNA read from the CDR3 is TGTGCCAGCACCGGGGGAGCGCTAACCTACGAG.

This clone has at least ten counts. The CDR3 end falls 3 residues outside the read, so it is completed with the germline J gene. This chain uses TRBV12-3 or TRBV12-4 with TRBJ2-1, with 14 nucleotides matching TRBD2. V was pared by 7 bases and J by 8 bases, with 4 bases of the junction left unmatched. This CDR3 spans 14 amino acids. This CDR3 is CASTTSGRADEQFF. Incomplete CDR3 DNA: TGTGCCAGCACGACTAGCGGGAGGGCCGATGAG.

The table lists this clone with a few counts. The CDR3 is cut off 3 residues early in the read; its end comes from the germline J gene. This chain links TRBV5-1 with TRBJ2-7; 7 bases agree with TRBD2. The CDR3 has 14 amino acids. CDR1 is SGHRS, CDR2 YFSETQ, per germline. After removal of 7 bases from V and 6 bases from J, the junction contained 13 bases not matched to a gene. The covered CDR3 bases are TGCGCCAGCCGCCCTATTAGCGGGTCAGGCGAG. It encodes CASRPISGSGE. The complete CDR3 reads CASRPISGSGEQYF. The variable domain in full, completed from reference TRBV5-1 and TRBJ2-7, reads KAGVTQTPRYLIKTRGQQVTLSCSPISGHRSVSWYQQTPGQGLQFLFEYFSETQRNKGNFPGRFSGRQFSNSRSEMNVSTLELGDSALYLCASRPISGSGEQYFGPGTRLTVT.

Ten or more counts support this clone. The missing CDR3 end, 3 residues past where the read stops, is filled in from the germline J gene. This chain joins TRBV11-2 and TRBJ1-3; D might be TRBD1 (5 bases). Germline lookup yields CDR1 SGHAT and CDR2 FQNNGV. This CDR3 is 12 amino acids long. The ends were cut back, 3 bases at V and 5 bases at J, with 5 bases in the middle. Incomplete CDR3 DNA: TGTGCCAGCAGCTTGGACAGAAACACC. Amino acid sequence: CASSLDRNT. The CDR3 in its entirety is CASSLDRNTIYF.

This clone was observed many times. The read ends 3 residues early relative to the CDR3; the germline J gene fills the gap. The chain is built from TRBV12-3 or TRBV12-4 and TRBJ2-3, with 8 positions matching TRBD2. V shed 1 base and J 3 bases; nucleotides not matched to a gene: 6. The CDR3 is 16 residues long. The covered CDR3 bases are TGTGCCAGCAGTTTAGACTCACAGCGGGAGACAGATACG. This gives the protein CASSLDSQRETDT. The CDR3 in full is CASSLDSQRETDTQYF.

This clone came up many times. Read coverage stops 3 residues before the CDR3 terminus; the germline J gene supplies the remainder. The genes are TRBV12-5 and TRBJ1-5, with unresolved D. V was clipped by 2 bases and J by 4 bases, with 12 bases between them. The V gene's germline CDR1 is LGHNT and CDR2 FRNRAP. The CDR3 is made up of 15 amino acids. CDR3 bases read: TGTGCTAGTGGTTTGATGGGCAGCCTGAATCAGCCC. It is translated as CASGLMGSLNQP. The whole CDR3 protein reads CASGLMGSLNQPQHF.

This clone showed up many times. The read ends 3 residues early relative to the CDR3; the germline J gene fills the gap. The chain combines TRBV4-1 with TRBJ2-5, with TRBD1 matching 8 bases. This CDR3 is built from 14 residues. The V gene's germline CDR1 is MGHRA and CDR2 YSYEKL. Trimming took 4 bases from V and 4 from J; bases not matched to a gene: 5. Incomplete CDR3 DNA: TGCGCCAGCAGCCGCGTACAGGGGGGAGAGACC. Residues: CASSRVQGGET. The complete CDR3 reads CASSRVQGGETQYF.

In its sample, this clone was seen many times. The read comes to an end 3 residues before the CDR3 does, leaving the germline J gene to fill in the end. This chain uses TRBV6-2 or TRBV6-3 with TRBJ2-7; TRBD2 might be the D (7 bases). This CDR3 has 17 amino acids. Trimming cost V 2 bases and J 4 bases, with 21 bases left between them. Germline CDR1 and CDR2: MNHEY and SVGEGT. CDR3 amino acids: CASSYRPGGRLRYEQYF. The covered CDR3 bases are TGTGCCAGCAGTTACCGCCCCGGGGGGCGTTTAAGGTACGAG.

This clone was recorded at least ten times. The missing CDR3 end, 3 residues past where the read stops, is filled in from the germline J gene. This chain uses TRBV5-4 with TRBJ1-5; D remains ambiguous. CDR1 and CDR2 from the germline V gene are SGHNT and YYREEE (reference sequence). V was clipped by 4 bases and J by 4 bases, with 6 bases between them. The CDR3 extends over 12 amino acids. The CDR3: CASSLQNQPQHF. CDR3 bases read: TGTGCCAGCAGCCTACAGAATCAGCCC.

This clone has ten or more counts. The sequence runs out 3 residues before the end of the CDR3; the remainder is reconstructed from the germline J gene. This chain links TRBV5-4 with TRBJ2-7, with TRBD2 identical over 8 bases. The V gene's germline CDR1 is SGHNT and CDR2 YYREEE (reference sequence). Unmatched junction bases numbered 6, after V lost 4 bases and J lost 0 bases. There are 15 residues in the CDR3. The covered CDR3 bases are TGTGCCAGCAGCCCCCGGGGGGGGCCCTCCTACGAG. Its protein product is CASSPRGGPSYE. The full CDR3 protein reads CASSPRGGPSYEQYF.

A remark on this clone: The missing CDR3 end, 3 residues past where the read stops, is filled in from the germline J gene. The chain uses TRBV7-2 and TRBJ1-1; weak D call: TRBD1 (5 bases). Per the germline V gene, CDR1 is SGHTA and CDR2 is FQGNSA. The CDR3 loop spans 12 amino acids. CDR3 in amino acids: CASSPGTGVAFF. The covered CDR3 bases are TGTGCCAGCAGCCCAGGGACTGGAGTT.

The table lists this clone with many counts. The read terminates 3 residues ahead of where the CDR3 ends, so the germline J gene completes it. V gene TRBV20-1 combines with J gene TRBJ1-2; tentatively, D is TRBD1 (5 bases). CDR3 length equals 14 residues. From germline, CDR1 is DFQATT and CDR2 SNEGSKA (reference sequence). V was shortened by 6 bases and J by 2 bases, with 16 bases between the two germline ends. The CDR3 is CSAIGGGRNYGYTF. CDR3 DNA, as far as it was read: TGCAGTGCCATCGGGGGGGGGAGGAACTATGGC.

In its sample, this clone was seen many times. The observed sequence ends 3 residues before the CDR3 terminus, with the missing tail filled in from the germline J gene. V is TRBV11-2 and J is TRBJ2-7, with 9 bases that match TRBD2. The junction had 3 bases not matched to a gene; V was cut back by 1 base and J by 2 bases. Germline V gene lookup returns CDR1 SGHAT and CDR2 FQNNGV. CDR3 length equals 15 residues. This chain's CDR3 is CASSLGAGGPYEQYF. CDR3 DNA, as far as it was read: TGTGCCAGCAGCTTAGGTGCGGGAGGGCCCTACGAG.